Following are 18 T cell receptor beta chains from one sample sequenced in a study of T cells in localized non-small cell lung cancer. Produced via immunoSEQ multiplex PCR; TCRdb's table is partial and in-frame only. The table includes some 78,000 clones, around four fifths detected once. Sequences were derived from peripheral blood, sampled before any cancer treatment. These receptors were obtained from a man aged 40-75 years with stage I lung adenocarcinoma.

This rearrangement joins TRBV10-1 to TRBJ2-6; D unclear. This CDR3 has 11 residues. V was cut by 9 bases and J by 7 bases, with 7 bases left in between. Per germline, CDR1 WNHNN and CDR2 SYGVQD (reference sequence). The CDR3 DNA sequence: TGCGCCAGTCCCAGAGCCAACGTCCTGACTTTC. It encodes CASPRANVLTF.

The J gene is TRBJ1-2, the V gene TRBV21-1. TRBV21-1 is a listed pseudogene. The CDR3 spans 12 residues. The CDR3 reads CARPLREDGYTF. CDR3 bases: TGTGCCAGACCGCTTAGGGAGGATGGCTACACCTTC.

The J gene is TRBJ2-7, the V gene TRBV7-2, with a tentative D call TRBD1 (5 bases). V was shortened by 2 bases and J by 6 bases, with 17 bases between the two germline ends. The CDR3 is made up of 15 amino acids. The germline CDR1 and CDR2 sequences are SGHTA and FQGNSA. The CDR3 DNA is TGTGCCAGCAGCTTATGGGGCCTCACGGAGCTCGAGCAGTACTTC. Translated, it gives CASSLWGLTELEQYF.

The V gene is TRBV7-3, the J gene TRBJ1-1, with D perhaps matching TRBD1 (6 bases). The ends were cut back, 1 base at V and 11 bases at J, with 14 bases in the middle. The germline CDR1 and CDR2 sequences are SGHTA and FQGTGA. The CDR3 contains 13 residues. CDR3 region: CASSLRGTGLAFF. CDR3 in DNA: TGTGCCAGCAGCTTAAGGGGAACAGGGCTCGCTTTCTTT.

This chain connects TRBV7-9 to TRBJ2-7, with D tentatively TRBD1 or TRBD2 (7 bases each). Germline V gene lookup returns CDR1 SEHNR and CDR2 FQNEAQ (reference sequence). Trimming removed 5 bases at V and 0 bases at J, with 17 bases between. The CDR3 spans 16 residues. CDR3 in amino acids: CASSLRGGGASYEQYF. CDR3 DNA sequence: TGTGCCAGCAGCCTCAGGGGGGGAGGGGCCTCCTACGAGCAGTACTTC.

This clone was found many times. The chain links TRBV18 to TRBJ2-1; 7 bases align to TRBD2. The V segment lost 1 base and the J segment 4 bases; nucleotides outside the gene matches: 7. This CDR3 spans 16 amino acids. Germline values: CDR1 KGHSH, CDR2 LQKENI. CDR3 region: CASSPLPPSGYNEQFF. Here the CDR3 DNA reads TGTGCCAGCTCACCACTCCCCCCTAGCGGTTACAATGAGCAGTTCTTC.

The CDR3 region is CATSETGLNTGELFF. The DNA for the CDR3 is TGTGCCACCTCTGAGACGGGACTAAACACCGGGGAGCTGTTTTTT. V and J are TRBV9 and TRBJ2-2; 7 positions match TRBD2. Germline values: CDR1 SGDLS, CDR2 YYNGEE. Germline trimming cut 9 bases from V and 2 bases from J; bases unmatched to any gene: 10. There are 15 residues in the CDR3.

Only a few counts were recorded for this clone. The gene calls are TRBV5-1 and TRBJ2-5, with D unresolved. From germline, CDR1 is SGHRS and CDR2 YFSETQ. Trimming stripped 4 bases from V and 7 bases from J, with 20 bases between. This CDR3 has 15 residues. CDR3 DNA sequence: TGCGCCAGCAGCCTAACTATGACCGACGGTGCGACCCAGTACTTC. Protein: CASSLTMTDGATQYF.

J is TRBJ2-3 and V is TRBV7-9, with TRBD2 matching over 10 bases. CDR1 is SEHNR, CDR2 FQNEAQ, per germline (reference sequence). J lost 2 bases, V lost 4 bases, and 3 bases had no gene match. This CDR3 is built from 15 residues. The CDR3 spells CASSSLAGVTDTQYF. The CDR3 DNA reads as TGTGCCAGCAGCTCCCTAGCGGGGGTCACAGATACGCAGTATTTT.

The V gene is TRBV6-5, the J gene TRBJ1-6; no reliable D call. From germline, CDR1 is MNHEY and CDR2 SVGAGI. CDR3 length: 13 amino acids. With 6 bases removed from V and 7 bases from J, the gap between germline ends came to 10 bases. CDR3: CASRYPANSPLHF. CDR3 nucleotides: TGTGCCAGCAGATATCCTGCGAATTCACCCCTCCACTTT.

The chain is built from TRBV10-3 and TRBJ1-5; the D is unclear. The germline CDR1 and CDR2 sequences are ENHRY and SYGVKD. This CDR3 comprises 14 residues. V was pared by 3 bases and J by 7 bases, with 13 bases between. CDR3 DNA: TGTGCCATCAGTGAAGTAGGTGGTGTACAGCCCCAGCATTTT. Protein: CAISEVGGVQPQHF.

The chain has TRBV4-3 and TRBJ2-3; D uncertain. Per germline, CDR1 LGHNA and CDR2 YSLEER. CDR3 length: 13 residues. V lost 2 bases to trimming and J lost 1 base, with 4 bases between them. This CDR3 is CASSQRRTDTQYF. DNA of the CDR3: TGCGCCAGCAGCCAAAGACGCACAGATACGCAGTATTTT.

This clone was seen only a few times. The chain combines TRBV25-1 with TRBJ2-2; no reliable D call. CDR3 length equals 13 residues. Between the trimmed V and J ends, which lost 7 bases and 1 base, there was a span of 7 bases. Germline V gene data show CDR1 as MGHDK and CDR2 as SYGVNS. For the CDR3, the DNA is TGTGCCAGCACCCCCCAGAACACCGGGGAGCTGTTTTTT. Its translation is CASTPQNTGELFF.

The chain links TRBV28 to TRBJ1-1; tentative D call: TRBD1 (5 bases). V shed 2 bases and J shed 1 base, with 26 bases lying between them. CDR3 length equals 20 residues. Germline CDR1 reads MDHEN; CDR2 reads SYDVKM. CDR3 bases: TGTGCCAGCAGTTTACCTTCCGTTGTTAGTACCCCACAGGCGAACACTGAAGCTTTCTTT. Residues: CASSLPSVVSTPQANTEAFF. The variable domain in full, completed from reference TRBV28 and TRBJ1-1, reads DVKVTQSSRYLVKRTGEKVFLECVQDMDHENMFWYRQDPGLGLRLIYFSYDVKMKEKGDIPEGYSVSREKKERFSLILESASTNQTSMYLCASSLPSVVSTPQANTEAFFGQGTRLTVV.

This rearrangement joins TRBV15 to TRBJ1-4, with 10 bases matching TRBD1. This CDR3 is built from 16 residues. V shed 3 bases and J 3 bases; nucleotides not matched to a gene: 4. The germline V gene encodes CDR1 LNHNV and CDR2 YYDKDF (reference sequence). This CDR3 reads CATSRGQGISNEKLFF. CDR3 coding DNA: TGTGCCACCAGCAGGGGACAGGGGATCTCTAATGAAAAACTGTTTTTT. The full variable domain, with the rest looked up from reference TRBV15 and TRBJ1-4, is DAMVIQNPRYQVTQFGKPVTLSCSQTLNHNVMYWYQQKSSQAPKLLFHYYDKDFNNEADTPDNFQSRRPNTSFCFLDIRSPGLGDTAMYLCATSRGQGISNEKLFFGSGTQLSVL.

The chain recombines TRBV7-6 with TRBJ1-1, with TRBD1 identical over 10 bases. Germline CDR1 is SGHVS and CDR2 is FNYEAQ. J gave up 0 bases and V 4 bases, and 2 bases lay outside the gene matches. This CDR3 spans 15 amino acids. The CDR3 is CASSSGQGVNTEAFF. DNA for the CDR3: TGTGCCAGCAGCTCAGGACAGGGGGTGAACACTGAAGCTTTCTTT.

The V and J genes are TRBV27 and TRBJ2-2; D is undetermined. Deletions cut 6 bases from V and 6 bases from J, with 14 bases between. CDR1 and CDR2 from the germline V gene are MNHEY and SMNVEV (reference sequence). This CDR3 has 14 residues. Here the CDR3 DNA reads TGTGCCAGCAGGAAGGCAGACGGCGCCGGGGAGCTGTTTTTT. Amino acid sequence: CASRKADGAGELFF.

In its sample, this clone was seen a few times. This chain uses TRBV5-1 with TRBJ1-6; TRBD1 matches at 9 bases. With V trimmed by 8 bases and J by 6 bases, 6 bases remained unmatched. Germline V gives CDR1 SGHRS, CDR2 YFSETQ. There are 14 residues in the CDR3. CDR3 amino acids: CASSRTGANSPLHF. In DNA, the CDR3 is TGCGCCAGTAGTAGGACAGGGGCTAATTCACCCCTCCACTTT.